This is a list of T cell receptor beta chains from one sample in a study of glioma-infiltrating T cells. TCRdb used MiXCR to reprocess the multiplex PCR reads, holding one entry per CDR3 protein. The sample has more than 300,000 distinct CDR3 sequences, 41% seen once. Sequenced: glioma tissue, nonneoplastic brain tissue, or PBMCs (not recorded which). The receptors come from a human donor with low-grade glioma or glioblastoma, undergoing nonglioma brain surgery, or in good health (not recorded which). Both conserved end residues are part of each CDR3. The order of the fields is D gene, V gene, J gene, clone size, CDR3 length, CDR3 protein, CDR3 DNA. The D gene is left open where the match is weak. Not every row has a clone size; where given, it reads once, few, many or a size class.

D: NA
V: TRBV6-6
J: TRBJ2-3
size: few
length: 16
CDR3: CASSYSPRGSTDTQYF
DNA: TGTGCCAGCAGTTACTCGCCCCGGGGTAGCACAGATACGCAGTATTTT

D: NA
V: TRBV28
J: TRBJ1-4
size: few
length: 15
CDR3: CASSFHRVKDEKLFF
DNA: TGTGCCAGCAGTTTTCACAGGGTAAAGGATGAAAAACTGTTTTTT

D: TRBD2
V: TRBV7-2
J: TRBJ2-1
size: NA
length: 14
CDR3: CASSLDGTIDGQFF
DNA: TGTGCCAGCAGCTTAGACGGGACTATCGATGGGCAGTTCTTC

D: NA
V: TRBV12-3/TRBV12-4
J: TRBJ2-6
size: few
length: 17
CDR3: CASSPRQASSGANVLTF
DNA: TGTGCCAGCAGCCCGCGGCAGGCGTCCTCTGGGGCCAACGTCCTGACTTTC

D: NA
V: TRBV20-1
J: TRBJ2-7
size: many
length: 13
CDR3: CSADPRTPYEQYF
DNA: TGCAGTGCCGACCCTCGGACACCCTACGAGCAGTACTTC

D: NA
V: TRBV28
J: TRBJ1-2
size: NA
length: 12
CDR3: CASSFEGRGYTF
DNA: TGTGCCAGCAGTTTCGAAGGACGTGGCTACACCTTC

D: NA
V: TRBV12-3/TRBV12-4
J: TRBJ1-6
size: NA
length: 11
CDR3: CASTSGSPLQF
DNA: TGTGCCAGCACCTCGGGATCACCCCTCCAGTTT

D: NA
V: TRBV4-3
J: TRBJ1-4
size: NA
length: 16
CDR3: CASSQGKQGVNEKLFF
DNA: TGCGCCAGCAGCCAAGGGAAACAGGGCGTTAATGAAAAACTGTTTTTT

D: NA
V: TRBV12-3/TRBV12-4
J: TRBJ1-1
size: NA
length: 15
CDR3: CASSPRQVLKTEAFF
DNA: TGTGCCAGCAGTCCTCGACAGGTCCTCAAAACTGAAGCTTTCTTT

D: TRBD2
V: TRBV20-1
J: TRBJ2-3
size: many
length: 14
CDR3: CSAIELAGTDTQYF
DNA: TGCAGTGCTATTGAACTAGCGGGCACAGATACGCAGTATTTT

D: NA
V: TRBV12-3/TRBV12-4
J: TRBJ2-7
size: NA
length: 12
CDR3: CASAAQFYEQYF
DNA: TGTGCCAGCGCTGCTCAGTTCTACGAGCAGTACTTC

D: TRBD2
V: TRBV4-1
J: TRBJ2-3
size: NA
length: 18
CDR3: CASSQVGLAGAPTDTQYF
DNA: TGCGCCAGCAGCCAAGTAGGTCTAGCGGGAGCCCCCACAGATACGCAGTATTTT

D: NA
V: TRBV28
J: TRBJ1-1
size: many
length: 14
CDR3: CASSFRLMNTEAFF
DNA: TGTGCCAGCAGTTTCAGGCTCATGAACACTGAAGCTTTCTTT

D: TRBD1
V: TRBV28
J: TRBJ1-5
size: NA
length: 17
CDR3: CASGCTGTGDQHQPQHF
DNA: TGTGCCAGCGGATGTACCGGGACAGGGGACCAACATCAGCCCCAGCATTTT

D: NA
V: TRBV6-1
J: TRBJ1-4
size: NA
length: 16
CDR3: CASSYFSLATNEKLFF
DNA: TGTGCCAGCAGTTATTTCTCCCTTGCAACTAATGAAAAACTGTTTTTT

D: NA
V: TRBV19
J: TRBJ2-3
size: few
length: 14
CDR3: CASSARQHTDTQYF
DNA: TGTGCCAGTAGTGCTAGACAGCACACAGATACGCAGTATTTT

D: TRBD1
V: TRBV7-3
J: TRBJ2-7
size: few
length: 15
CDR3: CASSSGQGARDEQYF
DNA: TGTGCCAGCAGCTCCGGACAGGGGGCGAGGGACGAGCAGTACTTC

D: TRBD2
V: TRBV6-2/TRBV6-3
J: TRBJ2-7
size: NA
length: 16
CDR3: CASSPPSSGRPYEQYF
DNA: TGTGCCAGCAGCCCTCCTTCTAGCGGGAGGCCCTACGAGCAGTACTTC

D: NA
V: TRBV20-1
J: TRBJ2-7
size: NA
length: 13
CDR3: CSARAARAYKQYF
DNA: TGCAGTGCTAGAGCGGCCAGGGCCTACAAGCAGTACTTC

D: NA
V: TRBV5-6
J: TRBJ2-3
size: NA
length: 11
CDR3: CASRRADTQYF
DNA: TGTGCCAGCAGAAGGGCGGATACGCAGTATTTT

D: TRBD2
V: TRBV6-1
J: TRBJ2-1
size: NA
length: 20
CDR3: CASSLRSGTSGRAVYNEQFF
DNA: TGTGCCAGCAGTTTAAGGAGCGGGACTAGCGGGAGGGCCGTCTACAATGAGCAGTTCTTC

D: NA
V: TRBV20-1
J: TRBJ2-1
size: NA
length: 12
CDR3: CSAARHDNEQSF
DNA: TGCAGTGCCGCCCGACATGACAATGAGCAGTCCTTC

D: TRBD1
V: TRBV6-2/TRBV6-3
J: TRBJ2-1
size: many
length: 17
CDR3: CASSYSSSRTGWNEQFF
DNA: TGTGCCAGCAGTTACTCGTCATCAAGGACAGGGTGGAATGAGCAGTTCTTC

D: NA
V: TRBV15
J: TRBJ1-2
size: few
length: 15
CDR3: CATSRDFGDPYGYTF
DNA: TGTGCCACCAGCAGAGATTTTGGGGACCCCTATGGCTACACCTTC

D: TRBD1
V: TRBV10-3
J: TRBJ1-2
size: few
length: 14
CDR3: CAISEQGAYYGYTF
DNA: TGTGCCATCAGTGAACAGGGGGCCTACTATGGCTACACCTTC

D: TRBD1
V: TRBV20-1
J: TRBJ1-6
size: NA
length: 11
CDR3: CSARQGLPLHF
DNA: TGCAGTGCCCGACAGGGTCTACCCCTCCACTTT

D: NA
V: TRBV28
J: TRBJ2-7
size: many
length: 15
CDR3: CASSFGGQSSYEQYF
DNA: TGTGCCAGCAGTTTTGGAGGACAGAGCTCCTACGAGCAGTACTTC

D: NA
V: TRBV5-1
J: TRBJ1-1
size: NA
length: 13
CDR3: CASKVDANTEAFF
DNA: TGCGCCAGCAAAGTAGACGCTAACACTGAAGCTTTCTTT

D: TRBD2
V: TRBV28
J: TRBJ2-2
size: NA
length: 16
CDR3: CASSLSLAGQAGELFF
DNA: TGTGCCAGCAGTTTATCACTAGCGGGACAGGCCGGGGAGCTGTTTTTT

D: NA
V: TRBV4-1
J: TRBJ2-7
size: NA
length: 14
CDR3: CASRARDPSYEQYF
DNA: TGCGCCAGCAGAGCCCGTGACCCCTCCTACGAGCAGTACTTC

D: NA
V: TRBV20-1
J: TRBJ2-1
size: NA
length: 11
CDR3: CSIPLYDEQFF
DNA: TGCAGTATTCCCCTATACGATGAGCAGTTCTTC

D: NA
V: TRBV6-2/TRBV6-3
J: TRBJ1-1
size: NA
length: 16
CDR3: CASSEPREGGNTEAFF
DNA: TGTGCCAGCAGTGAACCCCGTGAGGGTGGGAACACTGAAGCTTTCTTT

D: NA
V: TRBV25-1
J: TRBJ2-3
size: NA
length: 14
CDR3: CASTGQISTDTQYF
DNA: TGTGCCAGTACCGGACAGATTAGCACAGATACGCAGTATTTT

D: NA
V: TRBV6-1
J: TRBJ2-1
size: many
length: 13
CDR3: CASSERPYNEQFF
DNA: TGTGCCAGCAGTGAGAGGCCCTACAATGAGCAGTTCTTC

D: NA
V: TRBV5-4
J: TRBJ1-3
size: NA
length: 13
CDR3: CASSKIDGNTIYF
DNA: TGTGCCAGCAGCAAAATAGACGGAAACACCATATATTTT

D: NA
V: TRBV28
J: TRBJ2-7
size: few
length: 17
CDR3: CASSSPGAGRPSYEQYF
DNA: TGTGCCAGCAGTTCCCCCGGGGCAGGGAGACCCTCCTACGAGCAGTACTTC

D: NA
V: TRBV28
J: TRBJ1-1
size: NA
length: 13
CDR3: CAGLGGLNTEAFF
DNA: TGCGCCGGCTTGGGGGGGCTGAACACTGAAGCTTTCTTT

D: NA
V: TRBV5-5
J: TRBJ2-3
size: NA
length: 15
CDR3: CASSLGSVNLDTQYF
DNA: TGTGCCAGCAGCTTGGGATCTGTCAATCTAGATACGCAGTATTTT

D: TRBD1
V: TRBV5-1
J: TRBJ2-2
size: few
length: 14
CDR3: CASSRDSPAGELFF
DNA: TGCGCCAGCAGCAGGGACAGTCCCGCCGGGGAGCTGTTTTTT

D: NA
V: TRBV28
J: TRBJ1-6
size: many
length: 13
CDR3: CASSYSYNSPLHF
DNA: TGTGCCAGCAGTTACAGCTATAATTCACCCCTCCACTTT

D: NA
V: TRBV7-9
J: TRBJ2-3
size: NA
length: 13
CDR3: CASSLGAVDTQYF
DNA: TGTGCCAGCAGCTTAGGCGCTGTGGATACGCAGTATTTT

D: TRBD1
V: TRBV7-2
J: TRBJ2-7
size: NA
length: 15
CDR3: CASSTDRGLSYKQYF
DNA: TGTGCCAGCAGCACAGACAGGGGGCTCTCCTACAAGCAGTACTTC

D: NA
V: TRBV28
J: TRBJ1-5
size: NA
length: 12
CDR3: CASKGRDQPQHF
DNA: TGTGCCAGCAAGGGGCGGGACCAGCCCCAGCATTTT

D: TRBD1
V: TRBV6-2/TRBV6-3
J: TRBJ1-2
size: many
length: 14
CDR3: CASSYLETGVGYTF
DNA: TGTGCCAGCAGTTACCTCGAGACAGGGGTTGGCTACACCTTC

D: NA
V: TRBV6-2/TRBV6-3
J: TRBJ2-7
size: many
length: 14
CDR3: CASRRDTASYEQYF
DNA: TGTGCCAGCAGAAGGGACACAGCCTCCTACGAGCAGTACTTC

D: NA
V: TRBV7-2
J: TRBJ2-3
size: NA
length: 14
CDR3: CASSSGQRSDTQYF
DNA: TGTGCCAGCAGTTCCGGACAGCGTTCAGATACGCAGTATTTT

D: NA
V: TRBV7-6
J: TRBJ2-3
size: NA
length: 15
CDR3: CASSLRVLATDTQYF
DNA: TGTGCCAGCAGCCTGAGGGTGCTAGCCACAGATACGCAGTATTTT

D: TRBD1
V: TRBV4-1
J: TRBJ2-5
size: few
length: 13
CDR3: CASRPTGGKTQYF
DNA: TGCGCCAGCAGACCGACAGGGGGAAAGACCCAGTACTTC

D: TRBD1
V: TRBV6-2/TRBV6-3
J: TRBJ2-2
size: NA
length: 14
CDR3: CASTRGQSTGELFF
DNA: TGTGCCAGCACCAGGGGACAGAGCACCGGGGAGCTGTTTTTT

D: NA
V: TRBV28
J: TRBJ1-5
size: many
length: 15
CDR3: CASSQRGRYNQPQHF
DNA: TGTGCCAGCAGCCAAAGGGGGAGATACAATCAGCCCCAGCATTTT

D: NA
V: TRBV20-1
J: TRBJ2-4
size: once
length: 17
CDR3: CSATPDSWGLAKNIQYF
DNA: TGCAGTGCTACCCCGGACAGCTGGGGTTTGGCCAAAAACATTCAGTACTTC

D: TRBD2
V: TRBV28
J: TRBJ2-3
size: NA
length: 17
CDR3: CASSFPGLAELTDTQYF
DNA: TGTGCCAGCAGTTTTCCGGGACTAGCGGAACTCACAGATACGCAGTATTTT

D: NA
V: TRBV15
J: TRBJ1-2
size: many
length: 17
CDR3: CATSRDLRGSINYGYTF
DNA: TGTGCCACCAGCAGAGATCTCAGAGGGTCCATTAACTATGGCTACACCTTC

D: NA
V: TRBV27
J: TRBJ2-1
size: many
length: 15
CDR3: CASSRPGGNYNEQFF
DNA: TGTGCCAGCTCTCGCCCCGGAGGGAACTACAATGAGCAGTTCTTC

D: TRBD2
V: TRBV27
J: TRBJ2-1
size: many
length: 17
CDR3: CASSAYLAGVTYNEQFF
DNA: TGTGCCAGCAGTGCCTATCTAGCGGGAGTAACTTACAATGAGCAGTTCTTC